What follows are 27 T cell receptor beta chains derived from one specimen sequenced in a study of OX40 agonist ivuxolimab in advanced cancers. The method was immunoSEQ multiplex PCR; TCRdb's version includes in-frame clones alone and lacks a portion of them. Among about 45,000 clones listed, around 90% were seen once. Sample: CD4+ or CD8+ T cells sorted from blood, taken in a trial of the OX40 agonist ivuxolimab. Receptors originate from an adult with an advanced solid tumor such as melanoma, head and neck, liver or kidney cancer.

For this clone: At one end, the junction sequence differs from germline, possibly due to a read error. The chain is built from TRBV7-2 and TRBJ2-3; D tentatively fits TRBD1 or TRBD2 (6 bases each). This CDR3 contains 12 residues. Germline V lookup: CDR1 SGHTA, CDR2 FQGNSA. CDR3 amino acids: CASSLTGAGSDF. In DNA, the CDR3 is TGTGCCAGCAGCTTAACGGGGGCCGGCTCGGATTTT. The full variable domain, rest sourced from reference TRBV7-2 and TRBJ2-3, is GAGVSQSPSNKVTEKGKDVELRCDPISGHTALYWYRQSLGQGLEFLIYFQGNSAPDKSGLPSDRFSAERTGGSVSTLTIQRTQQEDSAVYLCASSLTGAGSDFGPGTRLTVL.

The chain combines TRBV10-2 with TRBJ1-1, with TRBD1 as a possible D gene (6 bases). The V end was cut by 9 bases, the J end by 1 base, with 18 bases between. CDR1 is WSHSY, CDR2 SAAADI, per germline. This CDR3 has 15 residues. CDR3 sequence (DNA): TGCGCCAGTATACTCACCGGGACATCGAACACTGAAGCTTTCTTT. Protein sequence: CASILTGTSNTEAFF.

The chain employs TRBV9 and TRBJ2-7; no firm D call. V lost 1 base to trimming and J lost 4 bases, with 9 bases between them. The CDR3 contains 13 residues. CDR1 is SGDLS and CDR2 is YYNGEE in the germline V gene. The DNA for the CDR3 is TGTGCCAGCAGCGTAACCCCAGCGTACGAGCAGTACTTC. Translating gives CASSVTPAYEQYF.

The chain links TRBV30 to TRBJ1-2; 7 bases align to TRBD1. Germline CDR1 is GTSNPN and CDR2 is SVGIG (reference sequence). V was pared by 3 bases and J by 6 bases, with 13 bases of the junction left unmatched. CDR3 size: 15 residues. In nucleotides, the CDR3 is TGTGCCTGGAGCTCTCACAGGGGAAGTAAAAATGGCTACACCTTC. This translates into CAWSSHRGSKNGYTF.

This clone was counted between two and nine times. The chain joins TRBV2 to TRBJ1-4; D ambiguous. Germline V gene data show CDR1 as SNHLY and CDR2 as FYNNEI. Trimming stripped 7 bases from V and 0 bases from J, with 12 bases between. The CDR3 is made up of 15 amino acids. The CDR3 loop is CASKVRDATNEKLFF. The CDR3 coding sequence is TGTGCCAGCAAGGTTAGAGATGCAACTAATGAAAAACTGTTTTTT.

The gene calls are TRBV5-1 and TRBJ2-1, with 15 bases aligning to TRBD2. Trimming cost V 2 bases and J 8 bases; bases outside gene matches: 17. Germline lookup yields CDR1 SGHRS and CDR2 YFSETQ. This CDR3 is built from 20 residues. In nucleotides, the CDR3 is TGCGCCAGCAGCTTTTTTGGACTAGCGGGAGGGCCGTCGATAGCGTATGAGCAGTTCTTC. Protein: CASSFFGLAGGPSIAYEQFF.

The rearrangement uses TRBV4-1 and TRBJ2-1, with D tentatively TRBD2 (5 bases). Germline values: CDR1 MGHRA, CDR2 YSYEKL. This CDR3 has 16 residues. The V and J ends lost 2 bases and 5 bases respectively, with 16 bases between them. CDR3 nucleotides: TGCGCCAGCAGCCAAAATTGGGAGATCACCCACAATGAGCAGTTCTTC. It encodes CASSQNWEITHNEQFF.

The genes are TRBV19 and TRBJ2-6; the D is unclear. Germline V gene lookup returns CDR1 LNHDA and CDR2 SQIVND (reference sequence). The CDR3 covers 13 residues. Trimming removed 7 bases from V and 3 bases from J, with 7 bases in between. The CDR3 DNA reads TGTGCCAGTATAGGGCTTGGGGCCAACGTCCTGACTTTC. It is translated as CASIGLGANVLTF.

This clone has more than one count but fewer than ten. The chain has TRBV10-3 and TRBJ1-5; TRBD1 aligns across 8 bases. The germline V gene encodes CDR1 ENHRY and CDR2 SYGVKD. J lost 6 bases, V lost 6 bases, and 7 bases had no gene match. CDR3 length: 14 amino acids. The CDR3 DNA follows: TGTGCCATCAGCCCCGAGACAGGGGTTCAGCCCCAGCATTTT. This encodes CAISPETGVQPQHF.

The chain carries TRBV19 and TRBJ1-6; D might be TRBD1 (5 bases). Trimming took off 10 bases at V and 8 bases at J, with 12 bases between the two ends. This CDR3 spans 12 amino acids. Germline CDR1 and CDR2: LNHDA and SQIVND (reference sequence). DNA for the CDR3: TGTGCCACGGGTATAGGGGATTCACCCCTCCACTTT. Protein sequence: CATGIGDSPLHF.

CDR3 sequence reads: CASSQEVVGTEAFF. The CDR3 DNA reads as TGCGCCAGCAGCCAAGAAGTCGTCGGCACTGAAGCTTTCTTT. The chain joins TRBV4-1 to TRBJ1-1; D uncertain. Germline loops: CDR1 MGHRA, CDR2 YSYEKL. The V end was cut by 0 bases, the J end by 4 bases, with 9 bases between. The CDR3 is 14 amino acids.

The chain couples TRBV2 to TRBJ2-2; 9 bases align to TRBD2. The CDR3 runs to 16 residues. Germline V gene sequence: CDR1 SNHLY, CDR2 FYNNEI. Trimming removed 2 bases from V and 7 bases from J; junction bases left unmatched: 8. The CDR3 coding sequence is TGTGCCAGCAGTGAAATGGCTAGCGGGAATGGCGGGGAGCTGTTTTTT. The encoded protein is CASSEMASGNGGELFF.

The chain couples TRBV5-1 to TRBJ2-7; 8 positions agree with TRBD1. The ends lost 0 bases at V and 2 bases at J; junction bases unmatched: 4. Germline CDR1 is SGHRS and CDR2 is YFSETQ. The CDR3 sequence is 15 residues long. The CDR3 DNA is TGCGCCAGCAGCTTGGGTGGACAGGGAGCCTACGAGCAGTACTTC. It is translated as CASSLGGQGAYEQYF.

In nucleotides, the CDR3 is TGTGCCAGCAGCACCGGGACAGGAGGAGAGCAGTACTTC. Encoded protein: CASSTGTGGEQYF. This chain links TRBV21-1 with TRBJ2-7; no check of the table's D call, TRBD1, against the DNA was made. TRBV21-1 is described as a pseudogene. The CDR3 sequence is 13 residues long.

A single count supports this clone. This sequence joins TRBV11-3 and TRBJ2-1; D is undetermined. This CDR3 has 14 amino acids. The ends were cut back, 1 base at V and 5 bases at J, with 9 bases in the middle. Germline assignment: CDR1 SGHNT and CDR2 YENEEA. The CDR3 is CASSLGPEHNEQFF. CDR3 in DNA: TGTGCCAGCAGCTTAGGTCCCGAGCACAATGAGCAGTTCTTC.

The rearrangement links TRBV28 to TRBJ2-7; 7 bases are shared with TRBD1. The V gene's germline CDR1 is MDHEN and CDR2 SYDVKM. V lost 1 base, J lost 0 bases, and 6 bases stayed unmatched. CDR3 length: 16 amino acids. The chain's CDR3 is CASSLSLTGNSYEQYF. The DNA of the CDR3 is TGTGCCAGCAGTTTATCCCTGACAGGGAACTCCTACGAGCAGTACTTC.

The CDR3 bases are TGTGCCAGTAGTATATCGGGCAGAGAAGCTTTCTTT. Translated, it gives CASSISGREAFF. This chain connects TRBV19 to TRBJ1-1; D gene unclear. Trimming cost V 2 bases and J 8 bases, with 9 bases left between them. This CDR3 spans 12 amino acids. Per the germline V gene, CDR1 is LNHDA and CDR2 is SQIVND (reference sequence).

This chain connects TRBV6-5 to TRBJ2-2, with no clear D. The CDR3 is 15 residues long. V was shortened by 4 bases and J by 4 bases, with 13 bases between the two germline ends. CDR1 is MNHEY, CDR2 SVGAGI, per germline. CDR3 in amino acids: CASSFTHEATGELFF. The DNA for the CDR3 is TGTGCCAGCAGTTTCACTCATGAGGCCACCGGGGAGCTGTTTTTT.

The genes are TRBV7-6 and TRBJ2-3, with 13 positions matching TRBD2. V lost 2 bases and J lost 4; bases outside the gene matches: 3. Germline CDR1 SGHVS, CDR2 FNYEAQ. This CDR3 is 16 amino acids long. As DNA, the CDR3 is TGTGCCAGCAGCTTAACTAGCGGGGGGGCGTCAGATACGCAGTATTTT. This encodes CASSLTSGGASDTQYF.

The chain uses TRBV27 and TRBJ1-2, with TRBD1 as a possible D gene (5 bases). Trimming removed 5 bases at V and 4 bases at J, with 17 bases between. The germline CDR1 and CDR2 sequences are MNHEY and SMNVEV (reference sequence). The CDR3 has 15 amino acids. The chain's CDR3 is CASSPASGMTYGYTF. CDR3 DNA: TGTGCCAGCAGTCCCGCATCAGGGATGACCTATGGCTACACCTTC.

CDR3 region: CASSFLYEQYF. The DNA of the CDR3 is TGTGCCAGCAGCTTTTTATACGAGCAGTACTTC. The rearrangement uses TRBV5-8 and TRBJ2-7; D gene unclear. V was trimmed by 2 bases and J by 4 bases, leaving 4 bases between them. The CDR3 spans 11 residues. Germline V gene data show CDR1 as SGHTS and CDR2 as YDEGEE.

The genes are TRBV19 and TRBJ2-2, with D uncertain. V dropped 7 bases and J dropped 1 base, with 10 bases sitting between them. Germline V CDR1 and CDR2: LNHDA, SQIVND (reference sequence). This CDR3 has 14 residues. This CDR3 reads CASNSPGNTGELFF. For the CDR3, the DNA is TGTGCCAGTAATTCCCCAGGGAACACCGGGGAGCTGTTTTTT.

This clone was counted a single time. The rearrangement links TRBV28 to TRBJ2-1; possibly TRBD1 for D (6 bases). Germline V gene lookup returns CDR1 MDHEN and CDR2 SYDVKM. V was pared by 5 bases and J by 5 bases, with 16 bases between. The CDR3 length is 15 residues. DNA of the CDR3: TGTGCCAGCAGTCCCCCAGGGGCTAGGGACAATGAGCAGTTCTTC. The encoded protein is CASSPPGARDNEQFF. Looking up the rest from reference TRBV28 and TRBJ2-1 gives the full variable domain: DVKVTQSSRYLVKRTGEKVFLECVQDMDHENMFWYRQDPGLGLRLIYFSYDVKMKEKGDIPEGYSVSREKKERFSLILESASTNQTSMYLCASSPPGARDNEQFFGPGTRLTVL.

For the CDR3, the DNA is TGTGCCAGCAGCGGGTGGGGGGAAGGGCAGCCCCAGCATTTT. Amino acids: CASSGWGEGQPQHF. V usage is TRBV6-5 and J usage is TRBJ1-5, with a tentative D call TRBD1 (5 bases). V shed 6 bases and J shed 7 bases, with 16 bases lying between them. Looked up from germline, CDR1 is MNHEY and CDR2 is SVGAGI. This CDR3 contains 14 residues.

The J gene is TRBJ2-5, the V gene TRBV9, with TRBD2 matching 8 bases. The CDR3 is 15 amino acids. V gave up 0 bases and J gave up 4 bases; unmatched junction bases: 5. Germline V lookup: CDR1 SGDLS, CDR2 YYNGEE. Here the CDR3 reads CASSVVPAGAETQYF. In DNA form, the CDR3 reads TGTGCCAGCAGCGTAGTCCCAGCGGGAGCAGAGACCCAGTACTTC.

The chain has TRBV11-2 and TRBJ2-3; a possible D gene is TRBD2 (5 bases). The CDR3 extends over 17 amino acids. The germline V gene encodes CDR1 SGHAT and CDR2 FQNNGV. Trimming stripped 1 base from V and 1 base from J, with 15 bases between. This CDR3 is CASSLGTSTPGTDTQYF. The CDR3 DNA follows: TGTGCCAGCAGCTTAGGGACTTCCACCCCTGGCACAGATACGCAGTATTTT.

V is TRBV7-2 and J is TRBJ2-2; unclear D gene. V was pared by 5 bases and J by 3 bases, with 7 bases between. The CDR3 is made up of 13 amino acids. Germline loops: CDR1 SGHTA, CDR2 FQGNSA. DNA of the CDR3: TGTGCCAGCAGCGCCATCCACACCGGGGAGCTGTTTTTT. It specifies CASSAIHTGELFF.